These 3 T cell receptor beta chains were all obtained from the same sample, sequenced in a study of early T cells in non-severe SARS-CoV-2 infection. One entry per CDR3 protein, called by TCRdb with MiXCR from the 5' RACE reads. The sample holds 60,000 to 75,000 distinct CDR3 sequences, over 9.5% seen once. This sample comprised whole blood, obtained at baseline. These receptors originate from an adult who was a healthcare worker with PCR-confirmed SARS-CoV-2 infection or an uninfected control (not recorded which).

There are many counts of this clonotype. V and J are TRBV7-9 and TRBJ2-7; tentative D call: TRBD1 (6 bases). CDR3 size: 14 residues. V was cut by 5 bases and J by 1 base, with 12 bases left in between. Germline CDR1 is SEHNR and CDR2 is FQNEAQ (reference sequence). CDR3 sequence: CASSPGQSSYEQYF. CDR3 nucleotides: TGTGCCAGCAGCCCCGGACAGTCTTCCTACGAGCAGTACTTC. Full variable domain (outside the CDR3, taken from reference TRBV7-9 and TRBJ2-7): DTGVSQNPRHKITKRGQNVTFRCDPISEHNRLYWYRQTLGQGPEFLTYFQNEAQLEKSRLLSDRFSAERPKGSFSTLEIQRTEQGDSAMYLCASSPGQSSYEQYFGPGTRLTVT.

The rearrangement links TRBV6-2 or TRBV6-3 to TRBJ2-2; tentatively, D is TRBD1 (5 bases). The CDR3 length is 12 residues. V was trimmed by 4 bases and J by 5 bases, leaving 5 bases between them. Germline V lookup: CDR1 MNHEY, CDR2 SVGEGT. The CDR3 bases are TGTGCCAGCAGTTGGACAACCGGGGAGCTGTTTTTT. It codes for CASSWTTGELFF.

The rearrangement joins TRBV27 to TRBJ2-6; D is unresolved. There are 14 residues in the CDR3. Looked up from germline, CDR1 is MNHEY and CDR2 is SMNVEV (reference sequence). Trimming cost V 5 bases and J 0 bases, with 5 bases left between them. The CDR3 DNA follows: TGTGCCAGCAGTCAGAGCTCTGGGGCCAACGTCCTGACTTTC. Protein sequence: CASSQSSGANVLTF.